The subject of this entry is one TCR beta chain. This sample was taken from a study of blood T cell repertoires in COVID-19. The wider study: The origin of the acute and convalescent COVID-19 samples was the United States, Italy and Spain.

Clones were sequenced by immunoSEQ multiplex PCR, and TCRdb holds only the in-frame ones, with some missing. The repertoire includes about 180,000 clones, approximately 90% of them detected once, and about 1.4% sits in the top ten. The V end was cut by 5 bases, the J end by 5 bases, with 12 bases between. The CDR3 sequence is 13 residues long. The germline V gene has CDR1 SGHTA and CDR2 FQGNSA. This TCR was recovered from a woman between 45 and 60 years old with acute or convalescent COVID-19. The gene calls are TRBV7-2 and TRBJ2-5; perhaps TRBD2 as D (6 bases). The specimen sequenced was peripheral blood. The CDR3 region is CASSRLDEETQYF. CDR3 sequence (DNA): TGTGCCAGCAGCCGACTAGATGAGGAGACCCAGTACTTC.